This T cell receptor (beta chain) was obtained from a study of beta chain features in type 1 diabetes. Study conclusions and caveats: More deletions and fewer insertions at VDJ junctions were found in patients with type 1 diabetes.

This clone was observed a few times. Its antigen is undetermined. From germline, CDR1 is SQVTM and CDR2 ANQGSEA. The CDR3 length is 13 residues. V was cut by 4 bases and J by 1 base, with 8 bases left in between. cDNA synthesis used the whole RNA isolate, giving expressed TCRB sequences. Clones were read by immunoSEQ multiplex PCR, and TCRdb kept only the in-frame ones, dropping some. Here the sample spans 350,000 to 450,000 clones, 11% to 15% being singletons. The sequenced sample was naive CD4+ T cells from blood. The V and J genes are TRBV29-1 and TRBJ1-3; D not resolved. The source of this sequence is a man in his thirties or forties in good health. The CDR3 nucleotides read TGCAGCGTTGTCAGCGAATCTGGAAACACCATATATTTT. Protein product: CSVVSESGNTIYF.